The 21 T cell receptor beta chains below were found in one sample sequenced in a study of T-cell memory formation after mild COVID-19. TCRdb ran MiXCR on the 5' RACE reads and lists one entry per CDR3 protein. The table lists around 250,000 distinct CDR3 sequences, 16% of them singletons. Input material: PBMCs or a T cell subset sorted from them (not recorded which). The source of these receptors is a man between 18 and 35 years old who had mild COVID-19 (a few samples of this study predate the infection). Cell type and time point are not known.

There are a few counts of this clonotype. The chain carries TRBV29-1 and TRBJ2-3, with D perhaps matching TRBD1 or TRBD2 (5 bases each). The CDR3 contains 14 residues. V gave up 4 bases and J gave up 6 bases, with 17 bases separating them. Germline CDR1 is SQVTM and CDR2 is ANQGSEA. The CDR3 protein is CSVVGAANRDTQYF. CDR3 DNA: TGCAGCGTTGTCGGAGCGGCCAACAGGGATACGCAGTATTTT.

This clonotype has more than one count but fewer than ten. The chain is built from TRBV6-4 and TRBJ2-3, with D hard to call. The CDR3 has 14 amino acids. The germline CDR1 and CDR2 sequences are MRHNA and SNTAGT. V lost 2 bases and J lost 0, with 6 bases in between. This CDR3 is CASSDSSSTDTQYF. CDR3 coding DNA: TGTGCCAGCAGTGACAGCTCTAGCACAGATACGCAGTATTTT.

The DNA for the CDR3 is TGTGCCATCATGTCTGGGCAAGAAGCTTTCTTT. Translating it yields CAIMSGQEAFF. The chain joins TRBV10-3 to TRBJ1-1; D not resolved. The CDR3 is made up of 11 amino acids. Trimming took 7 bases from V and 8 from J, leaving 11 bases between them. CDR1 is ENHRY, CDR2 SYGVKD, per germline.

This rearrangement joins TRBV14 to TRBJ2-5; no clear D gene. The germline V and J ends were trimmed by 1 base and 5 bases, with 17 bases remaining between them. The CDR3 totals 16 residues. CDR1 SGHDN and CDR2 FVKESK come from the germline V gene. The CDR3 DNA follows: TGTGCCAGCAGCCAAGGCTTACCTGGAGTCGGGGAGACCCAGTACTTC. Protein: CASSQGLPGVGETQYF.

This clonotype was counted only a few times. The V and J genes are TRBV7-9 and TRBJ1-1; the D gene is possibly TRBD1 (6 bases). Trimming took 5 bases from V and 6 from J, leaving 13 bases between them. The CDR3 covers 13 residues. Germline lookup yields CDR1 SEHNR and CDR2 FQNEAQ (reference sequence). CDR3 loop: CASSLQGWPEAFF. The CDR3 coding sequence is TGTGCCAGCAGCCTACAGGGATGGCCTGAAGCTTTCTTT.

CDR3 coding DNA: TGTGCCATCAGTGGGACAGGGGGCACCGTCAACTATGGCTACACCTTC. Translated: CAISGTGGTVNYGYTF. V and J are TRBV10-3 and TRBJ1-2; TRBD1 matches 11 bases. Per the germline V gene, CDR1 is ENHRY and CDR2 is SYGVKD. The CDR3 spans 16 residues. Trimming at V came to 4 bases and at J to 2 bases, leaving 6 bases not matched to a gene.

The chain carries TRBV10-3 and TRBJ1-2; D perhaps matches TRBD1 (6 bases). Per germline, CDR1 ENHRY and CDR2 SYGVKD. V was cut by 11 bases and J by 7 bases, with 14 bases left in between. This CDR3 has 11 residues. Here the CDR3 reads CAAQGASGYTF. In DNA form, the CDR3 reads TGTGCCGCACAGGGCGCGAGTGGCTACACCTTC.

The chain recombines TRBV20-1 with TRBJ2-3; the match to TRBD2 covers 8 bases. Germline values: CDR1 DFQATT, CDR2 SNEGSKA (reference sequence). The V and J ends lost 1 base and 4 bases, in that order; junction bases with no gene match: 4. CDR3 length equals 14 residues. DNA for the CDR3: TGCAGTGCTAGAGGCGGGGGGAGGTCAGATACGCAGTATTTT. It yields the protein CSARGGGRSDTQYF.

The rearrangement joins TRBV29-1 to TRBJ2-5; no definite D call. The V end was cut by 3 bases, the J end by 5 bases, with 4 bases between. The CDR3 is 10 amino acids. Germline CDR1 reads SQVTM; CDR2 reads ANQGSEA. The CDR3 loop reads CSVEVETQYF. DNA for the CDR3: TGCAGCGTTGAGGTTGAGACCCAGTACTTC.

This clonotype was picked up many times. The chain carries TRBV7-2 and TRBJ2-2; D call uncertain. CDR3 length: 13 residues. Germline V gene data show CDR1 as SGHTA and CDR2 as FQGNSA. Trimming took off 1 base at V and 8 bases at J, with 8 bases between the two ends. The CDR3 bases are TGTGCCAGCAGCTTAGTGGTCGTGGGGGAGCTGTTTTTT. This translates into CASSLVVVGELFF.

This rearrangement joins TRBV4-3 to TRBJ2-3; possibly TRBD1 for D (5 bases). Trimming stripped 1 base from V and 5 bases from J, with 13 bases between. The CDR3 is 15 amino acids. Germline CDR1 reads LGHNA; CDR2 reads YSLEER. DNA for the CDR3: TGCGCCAGCAGCCAAGGGGGCCAACCGGGAGATACGCAGTATTTT. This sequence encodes CASSQGGQPGDTQYF.

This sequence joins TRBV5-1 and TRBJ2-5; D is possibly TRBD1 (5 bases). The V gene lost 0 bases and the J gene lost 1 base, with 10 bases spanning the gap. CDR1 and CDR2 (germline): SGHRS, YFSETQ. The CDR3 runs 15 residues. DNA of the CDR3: TGCGCCAGCAGCTTGGGACAGACGACCCAAGAGACCCAGTACTTC. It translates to CASSLGQTTQETQYF.

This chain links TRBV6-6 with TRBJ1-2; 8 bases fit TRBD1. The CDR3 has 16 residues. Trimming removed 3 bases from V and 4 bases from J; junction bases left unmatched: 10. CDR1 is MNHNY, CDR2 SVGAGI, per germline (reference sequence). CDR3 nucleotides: TGTGCCAGCAGTTATGGGGCAGGGGGCGCAGTCTATGGCTACACCTTC. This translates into CASSYGAGGAVYGYTF.

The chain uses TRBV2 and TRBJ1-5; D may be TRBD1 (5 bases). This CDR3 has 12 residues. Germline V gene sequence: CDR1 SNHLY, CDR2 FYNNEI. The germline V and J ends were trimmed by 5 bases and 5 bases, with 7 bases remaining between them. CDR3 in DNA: TGTGCCAGCAGTCTACAGGATCAGCCCCAGCATTTT. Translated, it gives CASSLQDQPQHF.

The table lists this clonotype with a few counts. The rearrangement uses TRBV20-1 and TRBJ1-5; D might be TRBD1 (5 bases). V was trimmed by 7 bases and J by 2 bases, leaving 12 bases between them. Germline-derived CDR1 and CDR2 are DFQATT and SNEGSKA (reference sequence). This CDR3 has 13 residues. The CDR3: CSVVGEGNQPQHF. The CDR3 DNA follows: TGCAGTGTTGTAGGGGAAGGCAATCAGCCCCAGCATTTT.

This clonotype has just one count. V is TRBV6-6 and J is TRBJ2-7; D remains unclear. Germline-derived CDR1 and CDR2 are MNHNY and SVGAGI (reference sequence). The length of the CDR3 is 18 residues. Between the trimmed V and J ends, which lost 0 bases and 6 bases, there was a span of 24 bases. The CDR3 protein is CASSYSTPLLPREGEQYF. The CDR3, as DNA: TGTGCCAGCAGTTACTCTACTCCTCTGTTACCGAGAGAAGGCGAGCAGTACTTC.

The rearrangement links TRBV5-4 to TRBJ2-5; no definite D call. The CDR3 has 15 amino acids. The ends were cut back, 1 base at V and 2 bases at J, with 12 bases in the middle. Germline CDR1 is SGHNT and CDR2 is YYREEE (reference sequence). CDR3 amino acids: CASSLRSRSQETQYF. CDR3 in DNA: TGTGCCAGCAGCTTGAGGAGCAGGTCACAAGAGACCCAGTACTTC.

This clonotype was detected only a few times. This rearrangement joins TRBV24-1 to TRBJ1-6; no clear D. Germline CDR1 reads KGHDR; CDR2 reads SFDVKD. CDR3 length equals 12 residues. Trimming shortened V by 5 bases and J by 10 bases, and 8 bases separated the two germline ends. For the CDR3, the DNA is TGTGCCACCAGTGGCGGGGAATCACCCCTCCACTTT. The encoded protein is CATSGGESPLHF.

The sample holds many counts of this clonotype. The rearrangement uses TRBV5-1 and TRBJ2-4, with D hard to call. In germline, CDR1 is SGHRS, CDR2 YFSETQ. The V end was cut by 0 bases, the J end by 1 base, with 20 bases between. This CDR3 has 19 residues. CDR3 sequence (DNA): TGCGCCAGCAGCTTGGCCGCACTGACGAGGCTGGGGGCCAAAAACATTCAGTACTTC. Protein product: CASSLAALTRLGAKNIQYF.

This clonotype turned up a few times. The CDR3 nucleotides are TGTGCCAGCAGTTTAGTAAACGGGGAGCTGTTTTTT. This codes for CASSLVNGELFF. The chain has TRBV12-3 or TRBV12-4 and TRBJ2-2; no definite D call. Trimming removed 1 base at V and 7 bases at J, with 4 bases between. The CDR3 runs to 12 residues.

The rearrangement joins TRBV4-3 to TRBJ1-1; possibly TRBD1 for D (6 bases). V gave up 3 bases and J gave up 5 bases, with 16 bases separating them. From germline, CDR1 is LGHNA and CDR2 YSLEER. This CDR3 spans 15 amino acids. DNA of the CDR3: TGCGCCAGCAGCCAGGCCAACCGGGGGCTTACTGAAGCTTTCTTT. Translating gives CASSQANRGLTEAFF.